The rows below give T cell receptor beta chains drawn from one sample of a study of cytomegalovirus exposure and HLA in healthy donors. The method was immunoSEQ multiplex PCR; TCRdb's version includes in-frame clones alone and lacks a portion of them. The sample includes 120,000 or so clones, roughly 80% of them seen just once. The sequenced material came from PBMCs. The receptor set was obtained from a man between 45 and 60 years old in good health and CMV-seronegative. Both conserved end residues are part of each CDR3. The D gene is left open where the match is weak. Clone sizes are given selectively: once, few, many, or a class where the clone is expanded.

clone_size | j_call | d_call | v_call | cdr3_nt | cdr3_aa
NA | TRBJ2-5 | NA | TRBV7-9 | TGTGCCAGCAGCTCGGGACTCCCGAGGGGGACCCAGTACTTC | CASSSGLPRGTQYF
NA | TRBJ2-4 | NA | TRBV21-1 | TGTGCCAGCAGCAACCAGACAGGGGGCTTAACCAAAAACATTCAGTACTTC | CASSNQTGGLTKNIQYF
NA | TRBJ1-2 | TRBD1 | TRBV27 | TGTGCCAGCAGCGAAACTCGGGCAGGGGGAGGCTACACCTTC | CASSETRAGGGYTF
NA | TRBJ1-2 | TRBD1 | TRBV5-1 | TGCGCCAGCAGCCTGCCCCCGGGACAGGGGTTCACCTTC | CASSLPPGQGFTF
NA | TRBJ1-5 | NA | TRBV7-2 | TGTGCCAGCAGCTTAGAGTCGGGCAATCAGCCCCAGCATTTT | CASSLESGNQPQHF
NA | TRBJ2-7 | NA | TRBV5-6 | TGTGCCAGCAGAGATAGCGGTTCCTACGAGCAGTACTTC | CASRDSGSYEQYF
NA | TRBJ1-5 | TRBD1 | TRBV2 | TGTGCCAGCAGTGATATCGGACAGGGAAATCAGCCCCAGCATTTT | CASSDIGQGNQPQHF
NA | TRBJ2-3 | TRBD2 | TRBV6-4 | TGTGCCAGCAGTACCGGGGGGTCCACAGATACGCAGTATTTT | CASSTGGSTDTQYF
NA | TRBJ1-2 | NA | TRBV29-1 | TGCAGTGCTGGGTTCCCCGGGTCTGGGTGGAGCTACACCTTC | CSAGFPGSGWSYTF
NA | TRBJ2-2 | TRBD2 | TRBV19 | TGTGCCAGTAGTCCCGGAGCGGGAGTGGTCACCGGGGAGCTGTTTTTT | CASSPGAGVVTGELFF
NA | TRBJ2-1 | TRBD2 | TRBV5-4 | TGTGCCAGCAGCTCGCCTAACGGGTGGGGCGGGGGGAATGAGCAGTTCTTC | CASSSPNGWGGGNEQFF
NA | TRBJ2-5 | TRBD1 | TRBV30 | TGTGCCTGGACAGGGGGACAAGAGACCCAGTACTTC | CAWTGGQETQYF
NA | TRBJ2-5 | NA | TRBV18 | TGTGCCAGCTCACCGCCCAGGGGACGAGAGACCCAGTACTTC | CASSPPRGRETQYF
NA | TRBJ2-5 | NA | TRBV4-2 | TGTGCCAGCAGTTTCGGTCCAGGGTGGGAGACCCAGTACTTC | CASSFGPGWETQYF
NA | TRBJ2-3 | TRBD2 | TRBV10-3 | TGTGCCATGTCCCTTATCGGGGGGGCCGGCACAGATACGCAGTATTTT | CAMSLIGGAGTDTQYF
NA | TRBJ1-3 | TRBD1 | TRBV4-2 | TGTGCCAGCAGCCTCATGGGGGACAGCAAGATTTCTGGAAACACCATATATTTT | CASSLMGDSKISGNTIYF
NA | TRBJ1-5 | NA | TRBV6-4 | TGTGCCAGCAATGTAGGGGGTAGCAATCAGCCCCAGCATTTT | CASNVGGSNQPQHF
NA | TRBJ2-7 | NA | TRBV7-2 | TGTGCCAGCAGCTTGTCGCGCGTCTCCTACGAGCAGTACTTC | CASSLSRVSYEQYF
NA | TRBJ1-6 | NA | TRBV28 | TGTGCCAGCAGTTCCGACAGAGAGACAGCGGGAAATTCACCCCTCCACTTT | CASSSDRETAGNSPLHF
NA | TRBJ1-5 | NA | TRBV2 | TGTGCCAGCAGTGAAGCCGTTTCGCGGTACCAGCCCCAGCATTTT | CASSEAVSRYQPQHF
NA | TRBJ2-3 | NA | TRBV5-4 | TGTGCCAGCAGCTTGTTGGAAGTACGGCGGGGGACACTCACAGATACGCAGTATTTT | CASSLLEVRRGTLTDTQYF
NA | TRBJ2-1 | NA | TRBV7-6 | TGTGCCAGCAGCTTAGGCGGGAAGGGGTCCTACAATGAGCAGTTCTTC | CASSLGGKGSYNEQFF
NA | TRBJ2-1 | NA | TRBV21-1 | TGTGCCAGCAACCCGACTAGCGGGACTTACAATGAGCAGTTCTTC | CASNPTSGTYNEQFF
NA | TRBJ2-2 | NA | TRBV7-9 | TGTGCCAGCAGCCACGTGAGCACCGGGGAGCTGTTTTTT | CASSHVSTGELFF
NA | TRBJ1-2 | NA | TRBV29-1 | TGCAGCGTTTTGGGCAGAGTCTATGGCTACCCCTTC | CSVLGRVYGYPF
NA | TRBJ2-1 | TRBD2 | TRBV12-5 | TGTGCTAGTGGTTCCGGGGCTAGCGGGGTCCATCGGAACTCGGAGCAGTTCTTC | CASGSGASGVHRNSEQFF
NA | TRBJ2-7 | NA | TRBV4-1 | TGCGCCAGCAGCCTACATTTCCCCACAGGGAGCTCCTACGAGCAGTACTTC | CASSLHFPTGSSYEQYF
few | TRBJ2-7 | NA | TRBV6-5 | TGTGCCAGCAGTTTGCGGACAGTTCCCTACGAGCAGTACTTC | CASSLRTVPYEQYF
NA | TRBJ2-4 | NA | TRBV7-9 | TGTGCCAGCAGGATTTACCATTCCTCAGGGGAGCAAAACATTCAGTACTTC | CASRIYHSSGEQNIQYF
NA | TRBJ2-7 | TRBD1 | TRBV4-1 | TGCGCCAGCAGCCAAGAATTTCAGGGGGTCTCCTACGAGCAGTACTTC | CASSQEFQGVSYEQYF
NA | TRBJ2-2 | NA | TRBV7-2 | TGTGCCAGCAGCTATGCCCTAAACACCGGGGAGCTGTTTTTT | CASSYALNTGELFF
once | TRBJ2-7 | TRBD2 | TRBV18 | TGTGCCAGCTCACCGTCCGGGACTAGATCGTACGAGCAGTACTTC | CASSPSGTRSYEQYF
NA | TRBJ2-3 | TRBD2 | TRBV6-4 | TGTGCCAGCAGTGACGGGGTAGCGGGAGGGGGAGATACGCAGTATTTT | CASSDGVAGGGDTQYF
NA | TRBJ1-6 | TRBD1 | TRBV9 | TGTGCCAGCAGCGTGGACAGGGTAAATTCACCCCTCCACTTT | CASSVDRVNSPLHF
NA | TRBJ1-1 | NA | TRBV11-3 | TGTGCCAGCAGCGCGCACGGGTCGTCCACTGAAGCTTTCTTT | CASSAHGSSTEAFF
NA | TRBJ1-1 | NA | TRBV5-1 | TGCGCCAGCAGCATGCTTGACAGCACTGAAGCTTTCTTT | CASSMLDSTEAFF
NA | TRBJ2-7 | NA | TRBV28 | TGTGCCAGCAGTCCGGCCCTGGGGCTCTTCTACGAGCAGTACTTC | CASSPALGLFYEQYF
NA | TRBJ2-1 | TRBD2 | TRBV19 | TGTGCCAGTAGCCAGCCCAGCGGGAGATTGGGGGAGCAGTTCTTC | CASSQPSGRLGEQFF
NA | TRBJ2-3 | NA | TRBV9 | TGTGCCAGCAGCGTAGGCGTACTCCCCACAGATACGCAGTATTTT | CASSVGVLPTDTQYF
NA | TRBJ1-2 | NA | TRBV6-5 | TGTGCCAGCAGTTACTCAACAGATAACTATGGCTACACCTTC | CASSYSTDNYGYTF
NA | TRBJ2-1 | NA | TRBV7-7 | TGTGCCAGCAGCTTAGACGGGGATTACAATGAGCAGTTCTTC | CASSLDGDYNEQFF
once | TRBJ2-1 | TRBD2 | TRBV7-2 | TGTGCCAGCAGGCGTGCTAGCGGTAATGAGCAGTTCTTC | CASRRASGNEQFF